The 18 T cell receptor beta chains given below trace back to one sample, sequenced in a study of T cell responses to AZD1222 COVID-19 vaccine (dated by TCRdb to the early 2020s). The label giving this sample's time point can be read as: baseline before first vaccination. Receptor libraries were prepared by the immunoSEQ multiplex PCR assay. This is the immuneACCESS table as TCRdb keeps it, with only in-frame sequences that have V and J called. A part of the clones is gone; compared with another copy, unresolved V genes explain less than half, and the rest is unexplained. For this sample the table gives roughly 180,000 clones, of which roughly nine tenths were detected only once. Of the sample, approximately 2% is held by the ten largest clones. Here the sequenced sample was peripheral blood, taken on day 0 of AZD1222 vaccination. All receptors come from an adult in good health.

CDR3 DNA sequence: TGTGCCAGCAGCCTCGACAGGGTGGGGGACGAGCAGTACTTC. It encodes CASSLDRVGDEQYF. This chain connects TRBV28 to TRBJ2-7; 7 nucleotides line up with TRBD1. Unmatched junction bases numbered 10, after V lost 6 bases and J lost 5 bases. CDR1 and CDR2 (germline): MDHEN, SYDVKM. The CDR3 runs 14 residues.

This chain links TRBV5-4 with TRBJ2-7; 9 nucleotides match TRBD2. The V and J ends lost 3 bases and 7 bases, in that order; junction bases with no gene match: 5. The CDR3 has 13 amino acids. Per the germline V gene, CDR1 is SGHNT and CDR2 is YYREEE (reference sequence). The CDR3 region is CASSSGLAGEQYF. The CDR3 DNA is TGTGCCAGCAGCTCGGGACTAGCAGGGGAGCAGTACTTC.

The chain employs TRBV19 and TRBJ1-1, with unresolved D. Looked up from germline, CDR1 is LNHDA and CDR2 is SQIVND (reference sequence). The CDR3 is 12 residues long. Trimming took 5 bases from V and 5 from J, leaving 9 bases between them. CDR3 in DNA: TGTGCCAGTAGTCGGTATATTACTGAAGCTTTCTTT. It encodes CASSRYITEAFF.

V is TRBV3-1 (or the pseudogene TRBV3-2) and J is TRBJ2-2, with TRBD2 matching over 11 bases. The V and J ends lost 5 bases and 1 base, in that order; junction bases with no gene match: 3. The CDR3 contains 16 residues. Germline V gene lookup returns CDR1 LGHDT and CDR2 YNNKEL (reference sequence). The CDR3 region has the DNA TGTGCCAGCAGCTTGCTAGCGGGGGGGAACACCGGGGAGCTGTTTTTT. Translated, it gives CASSLLAGGNTGELFF.

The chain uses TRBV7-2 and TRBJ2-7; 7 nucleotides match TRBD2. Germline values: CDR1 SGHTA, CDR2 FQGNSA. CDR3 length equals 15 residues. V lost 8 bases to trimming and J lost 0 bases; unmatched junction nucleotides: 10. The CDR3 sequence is CASATGRLSSYEQYF. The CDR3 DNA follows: TGTGCCAGCGCCACCGGGAGGCTAAGCTCCTACGAGCAGTACTTC.

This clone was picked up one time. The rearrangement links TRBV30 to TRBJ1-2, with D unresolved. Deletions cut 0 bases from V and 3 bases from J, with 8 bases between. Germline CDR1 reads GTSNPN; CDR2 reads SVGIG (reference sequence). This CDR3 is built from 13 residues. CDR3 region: CAWSVQSHYGYTF. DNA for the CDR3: TGTGCCTGGAGTGTACAATCTCACTATGGCTACACCTTC.

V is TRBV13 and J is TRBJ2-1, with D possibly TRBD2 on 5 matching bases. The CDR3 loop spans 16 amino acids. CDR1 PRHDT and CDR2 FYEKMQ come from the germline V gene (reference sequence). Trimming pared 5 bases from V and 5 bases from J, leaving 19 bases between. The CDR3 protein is CASSPDVPSTHNEQFF. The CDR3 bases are TGTGCCAGCAGCCCAGATGTGCCTAGCACTCACAATGAGCAGTTCTTC.

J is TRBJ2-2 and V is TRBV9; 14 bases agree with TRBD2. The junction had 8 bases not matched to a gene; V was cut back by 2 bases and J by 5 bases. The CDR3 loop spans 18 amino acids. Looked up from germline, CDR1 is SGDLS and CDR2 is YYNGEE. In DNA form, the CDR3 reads TGTGCCAGCAGCGTCTCCGGGACTAGCGGGAGTCAAACCGGGGAGCTGTTTTTT. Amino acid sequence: CASSVSGTSGSQTGELFF. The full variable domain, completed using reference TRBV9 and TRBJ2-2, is DSGVTQTPKHLITATGQRVTLRCSPRSGDLSVYWYQQSLDQGLQFLIQYYNGEERAKGNILERFSAQQFPDLHSELNLSSLELGDSALYFCASSVSGTSGSQTGELFFGEGSRLTVL.

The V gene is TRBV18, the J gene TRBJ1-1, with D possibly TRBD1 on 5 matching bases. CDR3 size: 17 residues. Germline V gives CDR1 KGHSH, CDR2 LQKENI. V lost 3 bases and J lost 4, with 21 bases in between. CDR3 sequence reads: CASSPKRRGDGATEAFF. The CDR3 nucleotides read TGTGCCAGCTCACCTAAGCGCCGCGGGGACGGGGCCACTGAAGCTTTCTTT.

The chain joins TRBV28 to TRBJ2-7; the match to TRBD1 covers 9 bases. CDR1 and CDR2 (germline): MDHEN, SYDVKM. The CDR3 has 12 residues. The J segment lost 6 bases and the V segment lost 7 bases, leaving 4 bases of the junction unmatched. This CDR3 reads CASMDRGGEQYF. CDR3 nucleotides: TGTGCCAGCATGGACAGGGGTGGCGAGCAGTACTTC.

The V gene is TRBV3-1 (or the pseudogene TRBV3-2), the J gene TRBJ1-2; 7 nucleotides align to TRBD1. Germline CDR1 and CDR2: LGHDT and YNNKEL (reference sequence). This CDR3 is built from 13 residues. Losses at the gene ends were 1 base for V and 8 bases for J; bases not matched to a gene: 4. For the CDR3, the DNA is TGTGCCAGCAGCCAAGTCCAGGGGGAAGGCTACACCTTC. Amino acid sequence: CASSQVQGEGYTF.

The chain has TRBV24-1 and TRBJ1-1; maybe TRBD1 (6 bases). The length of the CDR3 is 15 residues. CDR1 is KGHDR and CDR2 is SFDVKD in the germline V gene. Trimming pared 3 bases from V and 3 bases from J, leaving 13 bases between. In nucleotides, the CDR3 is TGTGCCACCAGTGATACGGGGGGCAGGGACACTGAAGCTTTCTTT. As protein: CATSDTGGRDTEAFF.

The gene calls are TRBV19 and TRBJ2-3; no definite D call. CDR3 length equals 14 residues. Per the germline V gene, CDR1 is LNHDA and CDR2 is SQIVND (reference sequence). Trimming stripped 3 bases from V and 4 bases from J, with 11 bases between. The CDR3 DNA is TGTGCCAGTAGTATCCGCCTGGCCGCAGATACGCAGTATTTT. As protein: CASSIRLAADTQYF.

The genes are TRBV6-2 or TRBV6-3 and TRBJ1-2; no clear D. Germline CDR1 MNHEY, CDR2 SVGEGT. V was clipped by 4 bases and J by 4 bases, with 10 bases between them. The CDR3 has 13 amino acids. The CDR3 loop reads CASSWTEAYGYTF. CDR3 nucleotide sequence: TGTGCCAGCAGTTGGACGGAGGCCTATGGCTACACCTTC.

Here the CDR3 reads CASSPLGALYGYTF. The CDR3 nucleotides read TGTGCCAGCAGCCCCCTCGGGGCGTTGTATGGCTACACCTTC. The chain carries TRBV5-6 and TRBJ1-2; possible D gene TRBD1, 5 bases. This CDR3 region has 14 residues. Germline values: CDR1 SGHDT, CDR2 YYEEEE. Trimming stripped 4 bases from V and 5 bases from J, with 15 bases between.

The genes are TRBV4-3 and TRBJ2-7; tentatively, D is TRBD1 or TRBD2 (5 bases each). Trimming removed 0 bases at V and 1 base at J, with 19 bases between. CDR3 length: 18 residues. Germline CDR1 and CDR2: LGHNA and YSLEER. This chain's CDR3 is CASSQEETDGTFSYEQYF. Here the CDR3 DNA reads TGCGCCAGCAGCCAAGAGGAAACTGATGGGACCTTTTCCTACGAGCAGTACTTC.

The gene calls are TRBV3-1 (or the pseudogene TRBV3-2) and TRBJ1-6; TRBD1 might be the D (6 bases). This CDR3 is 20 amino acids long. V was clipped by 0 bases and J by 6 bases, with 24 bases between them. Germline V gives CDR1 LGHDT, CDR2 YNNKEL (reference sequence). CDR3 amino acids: CASSQEELNRRGFGNSPLHF. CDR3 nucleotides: TGTGCCAGCAGCCAAGAGGAGCTAAACCGCAGGGGTTTTGGTAATTCACCCCTCCACTTT.

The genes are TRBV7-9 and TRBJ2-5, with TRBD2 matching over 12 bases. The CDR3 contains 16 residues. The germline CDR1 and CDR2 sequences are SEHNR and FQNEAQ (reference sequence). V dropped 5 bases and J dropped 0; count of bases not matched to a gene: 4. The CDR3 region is CASSLGTSGHQETQYF. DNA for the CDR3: TGTGCCAGCAGCCTTGGGACTAGCGGGCACCAAGAGACCCAGTACTTC.